This entry lists 10 T cell receptor beta chains sequenced from one sample in a study of T cells after yellow fever vaccination. Using its own MiXCR run on the 5' RACE reads, TCRdb lists one record per CDR3 protein. The sample gives 500,000 to 650,000 distinct CDR3 sequences, approximately 15% of which show up once; around 15% is in the top ten. The sample was PBMCs, taken on the day of the yellow fever booster vaccination. All receptors come from a man younger than 40 who received the YFV17D yellow fever vaccine.

The rearrangement joins TRBV5-1 to TRBJ2-7; TRBD2 agrees at 7 bases. The germline V gene has CDR1 SGHRS and CDR2 YFSETQ. The V gene end was trimmed by 4 bases and the J gene end by 3 bases; junction bases not matched to a gene: 10. The CDR3 extends over 15 amino acids. The CDR3, as DNA: TGCGCCAGCAGCCCCGATGGGGGGGGTCTCTACGAGCAGTACTTC. Translated, it gives CASSPDGGGLYEQYF. The variable domain in full, with the rest retrieved from reference TRBV5-1 and TRBJ2-7, is KAGVTQTPRYLIKTRGQQVTLSCSPISGHRSVSWYQQTPGQGLQFLFEYFSETQRNKGNFPGRFSGRQFSNSRSEMNVSTLELGDSALYLCASSPDGGGLYEQYFGPGTRLTVT.

This chain links TRBV29-1 with TRBJ2-7; weak D call: TRBD2 (6 bases). The ends were cut back, 4 bases at V and 3 bases at J, with 10 bases in the middle. The CDR3 is made up of 12 amino acids. Germline V CDR1 and CDR2: SQVTM, ANQGSEA. CDR3 nucleotide sequence: TGCAGCGTTGGGGACTTCCACTACGAGCAGTACTTC. This translates into CSVGDFHYEQYF.

V is TRBV20-1 and J is TRBJ2-5; the match to TRBD2 covers 11 bases. CDR3 size: 16 residues. After removal of 2 bases from V and 5 bases from J, the junction contained 10 bases not matched to a gene. Germline V CDR1 and CDR2: DFQATT, SNEGSKA (reference sequence). The CDR3, as DNA: TGCAGTGCTAGATCCCCGATGACTAGCGGGAAGGAGACCCAGTACTTC. Residues: CSARSPMTSGKETQYF.

In its sample, this clonotype was seen many times. The genes are TRBV12-3 or TRBV12-4 and TRBJ2-5; a possible D gene is TRBD2 (5 bases). V was trimmed by 6 bases and J by 5 bases, leaving 10 bases between them. The CDR3 has 12 residues. This CDR3 reads CASRLLEETQYF. In nucleotides, the CDR3 is TGTGCCAGCAGACTACTAGAGGAGACCCAGTACTTC.

There are many counts of this clonotype. The chain combines TRBV2 with TRBJ1-1, with D perhaps TRBD1 (5 bases). The CDR3 consists of 13 residues. V lost 6 bases, J lost 0 bases, and 8 bases lay in between. The germline V gene encodes CDR1 SNHLY and CDR2 FYNNEI. The CDR3 protein is CASSGTMNTEAFF. For the CDR3, the DNA is TGTGCCAGCAGCGGGACCATGAACACTGAAGCTTTCTTT.

The CDR3 reads CAWETGHWETQYF. The CDR3, as DNA: TGTGCCTGGGAAACAGGGCATTGGGAGACCCAGTACTTC. This chain connects TRBV30 to TRBJ2-5; TRBD1 might be the D (6 bases). Trimming left V 5 bases short and J 5 bases short, with 15 bases between. Per the germline V gene, CDR1 is GTSNPN and CDR2 is SVGIG (reference sequence). The CDR3 loop spans 13 amino acids. Combining the CDR3 with reference TRBV30 and TRBJ2-5 gives the whole variable domain SQTIHQWPATLVQPVGSPLSLECTVEGTSNPNLYWYRQAAGRGLQLLFYSVGIGQISSEVPQNLSASRPQDRQFILSSKKLLLSDSGFYLCAWETGHWETQYFGPGTRLLVL.

The sample holds a few counts of this clonotype. The chain employs TRBV9 and TRBJ2-3; D is perhaps TRBD1 (5 bases). The CDR3 has 14 amino acids. V lost 1 base to trimming and J lost 3 bases, with 9 bases between them. From germline, CDR1 is SGDLS and CDR2 YYNGEE. The CDR3 spells CASSVQTVTDTQYF. The CDR3, as DNA: TGTGCCAGCAGCGTACAGACAGTTACAGATACGCAGTATTTT.

The rearrangement uses TRBV7-2 and TRBJ1-2; TRBD1 matches at 7 bases. After removal of 3 bases from V and 7 bases from J, the junction contained 11 bases not matched to a gene. The V gene's germline CDR1 is SGHTA and CDR2 FQGNSA. The CDR3 is 15 amino acids. CDR3 region: CASSFRQGRDSGYTF. DNA for the CDR3: TGTGCCAGCAGCTTCCGACAGGGAAGAGACTCTGGCTACACCTTC.

The chain links TRBV4-2 to TRBJ2-2; 11 positions agree with TRBD2. The CDR3 loop spans 18 amino acids. The germline V gene has CDR1 LGHNA and CDR2 YNFKEQ. Germline trimming cut 4 bases from V and 0 bases from J; bases unmatched to any gene: 7. CDR3 DNA: TGTGCCAGCAGCCTCCTCTTAGCGGGAGGGACGAACACCGGGGAGCTGTTTTTT. It codes for CASSLLLAGGTNTGELFF.

This clonotype was observed a handful of times. This chain joins TRBV7-8 and TRBJ2-7; 12 bases match TRBD1. In germline, CDR1 is SGHVS, CDR2 FQNEAQ. The ends lost 1 base at V and 5 bases at J; junction bases unmatched: 6. The CDR3 is made up of 16 amino acids. CDR3 protein: CASSLETGTGGDEQYF. The CDR3 DNA reads as TGTGCCAGCAGCTTAGAAACCGGGACAGGGGGCGACGAGCAGTACTTC.